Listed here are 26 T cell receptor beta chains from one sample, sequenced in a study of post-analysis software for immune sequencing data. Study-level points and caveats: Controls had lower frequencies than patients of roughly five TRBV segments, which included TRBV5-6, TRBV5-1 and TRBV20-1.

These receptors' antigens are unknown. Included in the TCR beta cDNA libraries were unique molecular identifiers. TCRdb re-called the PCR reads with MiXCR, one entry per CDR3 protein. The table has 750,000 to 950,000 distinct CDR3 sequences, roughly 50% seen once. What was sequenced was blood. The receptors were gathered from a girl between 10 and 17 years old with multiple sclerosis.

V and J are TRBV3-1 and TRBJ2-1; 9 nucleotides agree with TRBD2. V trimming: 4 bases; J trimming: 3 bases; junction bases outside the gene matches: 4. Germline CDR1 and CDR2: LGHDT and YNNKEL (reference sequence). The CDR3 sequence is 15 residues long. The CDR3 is CASSPGTSIYNEQFF. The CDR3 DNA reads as TGTGCCAGCAGCCCAGGGACTAGCATCTACAATGAGCAGTTCTTC.

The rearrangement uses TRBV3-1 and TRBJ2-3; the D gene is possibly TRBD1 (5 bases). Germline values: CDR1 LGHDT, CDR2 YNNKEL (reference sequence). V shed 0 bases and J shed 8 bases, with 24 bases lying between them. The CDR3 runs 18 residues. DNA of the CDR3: TGTGCCAGCAGCCAAGAGGTTGTAGGGGTAAGGAGCGAAGTTACGCAGTATTTT. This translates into CASSQEVVGVRSEVTQYF.

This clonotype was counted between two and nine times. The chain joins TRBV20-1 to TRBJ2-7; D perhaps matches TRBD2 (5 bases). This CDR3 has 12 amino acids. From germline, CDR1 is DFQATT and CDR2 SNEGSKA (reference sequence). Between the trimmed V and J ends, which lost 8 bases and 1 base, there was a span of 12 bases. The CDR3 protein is CSSSEGSYEQYF. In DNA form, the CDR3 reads TGCAGTTCAAGCGAGGGATCCTACGAGCAGTACTTC.

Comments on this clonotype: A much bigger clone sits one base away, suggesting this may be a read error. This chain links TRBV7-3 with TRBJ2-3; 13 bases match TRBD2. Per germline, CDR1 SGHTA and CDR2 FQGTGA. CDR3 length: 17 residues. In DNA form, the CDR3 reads TGTACCAGCAGCCTATTCGGACTAGCGGGAGCTACAGATACGCAGTATTTT. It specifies CTSSLFGLAGATDTQYF.

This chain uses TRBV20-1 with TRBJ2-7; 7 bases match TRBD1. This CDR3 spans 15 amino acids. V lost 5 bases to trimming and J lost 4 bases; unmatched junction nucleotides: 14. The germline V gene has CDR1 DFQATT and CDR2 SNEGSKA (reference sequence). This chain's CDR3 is CSAFPGQQAIYEQYF. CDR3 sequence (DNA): TGCAGTGCTTTCCCGGGACAGCAGGCGATTTACGAGCAGTACTTC.

Here the CDR3 DNA reads TGTGCCATCAGTGAGTCGCCAGCGGGAAGCACCGGGGAGCTGTTTTTT. Translation gives CAISESPAGSTGELFF. The V and J genes are TRBV10-3 and TRBJ2-2; 7 bases are shared with TRBD2. The V and J ends lost 0 bases and 4 bases, in that order; junction bases with no gene match: 5. Looked up from germline, CDR1 is ENHRY and CDR2 is SYGVKD. The CDR3 totals 16 residues.

This chain's CDR3 is CASSRISGLAGMDTQYF. CDR3 DNA: TGTGCCAGCAGCCGCATATCCGGACTAGCGGGAATGGATACGCAGTATTTT. The V and J genes are TRBV7-9 and TRBJ2-3, with 12 bases identical to TRBD2. From germline, CDR1 is SEHNR and CDR2 FQNEAQ (reference sequence). CDR3 size: 17 residues. V trimming: 5 bases; J trimming: 6 bases; junction bases outside the gene matches: 12. The entire variable domain, with the rest obtained from reference TRBV7-9 and TRBJ2-3, is as follows: DTGVSQNPRHKITKRGQNVTFRCDPISEHNRLYWYRQTLGQGPEFLTYFQNEAQLEKSRLLSDRFSAERPKGSFSTLEIQRTEQGDSAMYLCASSRISGLAGMDTQYFGPGTRLTVL.

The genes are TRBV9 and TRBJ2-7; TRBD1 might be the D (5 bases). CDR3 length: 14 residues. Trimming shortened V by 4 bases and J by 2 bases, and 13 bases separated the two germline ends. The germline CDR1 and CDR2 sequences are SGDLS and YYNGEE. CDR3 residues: CASSKTVSAYEQYF. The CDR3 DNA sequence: TGTGCCAGCAGCAAGACAGTAAGCGCCTACGAGCAGTACTTC. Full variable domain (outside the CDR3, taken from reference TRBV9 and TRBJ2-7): DSGVTQTPKHLITATGQRVTLRCSPRSGDLSVYWYQQSLDQGLQFLIQYYNGEERAKGNILERFSAQQFPDLHSELNLSSLELGDSALYFCASSKTVSAYEQYFGPGTRLTVT.

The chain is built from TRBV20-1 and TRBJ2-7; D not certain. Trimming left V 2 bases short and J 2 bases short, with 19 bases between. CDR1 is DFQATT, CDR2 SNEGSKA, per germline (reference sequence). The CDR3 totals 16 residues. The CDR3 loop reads CSARPTDGSSPYEQYF. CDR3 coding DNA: TGCAGTGCTAGACCGACGGACGGAAGTTCCCCCTACGAGCAGTACTTC.

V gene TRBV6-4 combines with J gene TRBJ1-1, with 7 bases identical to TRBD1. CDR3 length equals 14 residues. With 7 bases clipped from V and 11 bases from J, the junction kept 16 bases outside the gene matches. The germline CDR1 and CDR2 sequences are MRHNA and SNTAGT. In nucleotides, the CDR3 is TGTGCCAGCATAGGGGGACAGCCAACACTTGGGGCTTTCTTT. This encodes CASIGGQPTLGAFF.

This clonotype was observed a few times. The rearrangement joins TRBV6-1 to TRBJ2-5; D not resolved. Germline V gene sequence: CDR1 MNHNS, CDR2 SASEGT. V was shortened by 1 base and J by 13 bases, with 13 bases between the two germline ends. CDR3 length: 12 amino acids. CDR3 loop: CASSEVIAAPYF. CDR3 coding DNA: TGTGCCAGCAGTGAAGTGATAGCCGCCCCGTACTTC.

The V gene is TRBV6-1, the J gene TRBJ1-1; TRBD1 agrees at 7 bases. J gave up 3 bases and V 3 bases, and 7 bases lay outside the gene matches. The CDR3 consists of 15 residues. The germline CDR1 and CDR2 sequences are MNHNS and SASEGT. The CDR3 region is CASSDRGVLDTEAFF. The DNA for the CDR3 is TGTGCCAGCAGTGACAGGGGGGTGTTGGACACTGAAGCTTTCTTT.

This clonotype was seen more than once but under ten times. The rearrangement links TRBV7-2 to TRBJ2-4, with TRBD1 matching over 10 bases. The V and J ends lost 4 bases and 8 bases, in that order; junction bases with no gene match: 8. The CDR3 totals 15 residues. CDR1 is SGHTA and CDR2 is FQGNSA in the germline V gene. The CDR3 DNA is TGTGCCAGCAGCTCGTCGGGGGACAGGGGATACATTCAGTACTTC. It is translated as CASSSSGDRGYIQYF.

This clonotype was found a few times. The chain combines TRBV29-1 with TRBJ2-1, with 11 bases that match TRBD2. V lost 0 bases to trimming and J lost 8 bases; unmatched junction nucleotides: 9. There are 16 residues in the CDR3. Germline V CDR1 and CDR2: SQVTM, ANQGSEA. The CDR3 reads CSVEDGLAGLRDEQFF. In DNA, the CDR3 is TGCAGCGTTGAAGATGGACTAGCGGGTCTCAGAGATGAGCAGTTCTTC.

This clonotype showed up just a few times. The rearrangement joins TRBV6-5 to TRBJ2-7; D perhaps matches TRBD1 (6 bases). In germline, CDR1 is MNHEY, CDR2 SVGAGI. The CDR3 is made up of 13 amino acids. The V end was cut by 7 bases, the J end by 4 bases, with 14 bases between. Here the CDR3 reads CASKRTDLYEQYF. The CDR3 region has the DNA TGTGCCAGCAAACGGACAGACCTATACGAGCAGTACTTC.

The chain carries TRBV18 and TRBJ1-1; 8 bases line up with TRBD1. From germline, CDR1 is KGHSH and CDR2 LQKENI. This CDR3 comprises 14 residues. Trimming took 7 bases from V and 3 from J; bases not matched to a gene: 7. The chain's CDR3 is CASWVQGEYTEAFF. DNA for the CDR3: TGTGCCAGCTGGGTACAGGGGGAGTACACTGAAGCTTTCTTT.

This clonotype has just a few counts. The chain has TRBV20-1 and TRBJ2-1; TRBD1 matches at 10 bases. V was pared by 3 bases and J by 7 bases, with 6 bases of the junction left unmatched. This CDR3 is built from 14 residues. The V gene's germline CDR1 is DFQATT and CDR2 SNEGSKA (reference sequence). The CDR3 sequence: CSASPGTGANEQFF. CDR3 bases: TGCAGTGCTAGTCCAGGGACAGGGGCAAATGAGCAGTTCTTC.

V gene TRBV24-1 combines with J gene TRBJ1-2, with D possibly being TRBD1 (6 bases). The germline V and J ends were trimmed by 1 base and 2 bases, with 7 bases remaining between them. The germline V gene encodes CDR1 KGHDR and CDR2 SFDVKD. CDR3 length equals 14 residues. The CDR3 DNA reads TGTGCCACCAGTGATTTCACAGGGAACTATGGCTACACCTTC. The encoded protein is CATSDFTGNYGYTF.

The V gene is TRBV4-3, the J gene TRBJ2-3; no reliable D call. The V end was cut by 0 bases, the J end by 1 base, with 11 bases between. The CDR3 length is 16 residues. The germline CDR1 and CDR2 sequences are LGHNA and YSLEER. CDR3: CASSQDPGEGTDTQYF. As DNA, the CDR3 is TGCGCCAGCAGCCAAGACCCAGGAGAGGGCACAGATACGCAGTATTTT.

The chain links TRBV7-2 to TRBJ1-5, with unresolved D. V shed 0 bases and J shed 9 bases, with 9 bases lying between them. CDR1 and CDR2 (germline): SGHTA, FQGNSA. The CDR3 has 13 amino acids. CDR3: CASSLAVGRPQHF. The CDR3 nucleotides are TGTGCCAGCAGCTTAGCGGTAGGTCGGCCCCAGCATTTT. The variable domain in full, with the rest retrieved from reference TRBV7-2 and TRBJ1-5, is GAGVSQSPSNKVTEKGKDVELRCDPISGHTALYWYRQSLGQGLEFLIYFQGNSAPDKSGLPSDRFSAERTGGSVSTLTIQRTQQEDSAVYLCASSLAVGRPQHFGDGTRLSIL.

The CDR3 sequence: CASSQDSSGMTDTQYF. The CDR3 bases are TGCGCCAGCAGCCAAGATTCTAGCGGGATGACAGATACGCAGTATTTT. The J gene is TRBJ2-3, the V gene TRBV4-1; 9 bases are a match to TRBD2. J was trimmed by 3 bases and V by 0 bases; bases with no gene match: 4. From germline, CDR1 is MGHRA and CDR2 YSYEKL. This CDR3 has 16 amino acids.

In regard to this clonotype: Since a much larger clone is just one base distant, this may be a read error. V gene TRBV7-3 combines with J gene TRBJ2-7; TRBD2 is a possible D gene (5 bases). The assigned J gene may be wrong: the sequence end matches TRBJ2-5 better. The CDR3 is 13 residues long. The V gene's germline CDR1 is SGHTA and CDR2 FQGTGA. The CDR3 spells CASSFGVKETQYF. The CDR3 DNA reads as TGTGCCAGCAGCTTCGGGGTTAAAGAGACCCAGTACTTC.

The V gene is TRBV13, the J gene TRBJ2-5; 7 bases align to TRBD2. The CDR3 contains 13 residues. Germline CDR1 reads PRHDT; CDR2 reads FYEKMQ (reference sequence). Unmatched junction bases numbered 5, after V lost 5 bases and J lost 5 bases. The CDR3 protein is CASSRSAGETQYF. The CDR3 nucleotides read TGTGCCAGCAGCCGTTCAGCGGGGGAGACCCAGTACTTC.

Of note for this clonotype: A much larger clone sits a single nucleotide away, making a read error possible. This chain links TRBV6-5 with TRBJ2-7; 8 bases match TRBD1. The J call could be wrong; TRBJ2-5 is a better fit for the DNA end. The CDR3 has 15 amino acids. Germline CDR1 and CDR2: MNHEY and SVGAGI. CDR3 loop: CANSYSTGVGETQYF. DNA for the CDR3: TGTGCCAACAGTTACTCGACAGGGGTCGGCGAGACCCAGTACTTC.

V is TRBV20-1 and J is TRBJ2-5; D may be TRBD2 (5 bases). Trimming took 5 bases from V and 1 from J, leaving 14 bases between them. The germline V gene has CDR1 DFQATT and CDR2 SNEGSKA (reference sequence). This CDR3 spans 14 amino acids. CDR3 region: CSALLERIQETQYF. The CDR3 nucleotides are TGCAGTGCTTTACTAGAGCGGATCCAAGAGACCCAGTACTTC.

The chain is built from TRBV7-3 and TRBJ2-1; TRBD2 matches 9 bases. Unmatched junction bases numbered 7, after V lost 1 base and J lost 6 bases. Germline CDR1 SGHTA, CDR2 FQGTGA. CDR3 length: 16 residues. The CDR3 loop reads CASSLIGLAGINEQFF. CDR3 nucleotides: TGTGCCAGCAGCTTAATAGGGCTAGCGGGAATCAATGAGCAGTTCTTC.